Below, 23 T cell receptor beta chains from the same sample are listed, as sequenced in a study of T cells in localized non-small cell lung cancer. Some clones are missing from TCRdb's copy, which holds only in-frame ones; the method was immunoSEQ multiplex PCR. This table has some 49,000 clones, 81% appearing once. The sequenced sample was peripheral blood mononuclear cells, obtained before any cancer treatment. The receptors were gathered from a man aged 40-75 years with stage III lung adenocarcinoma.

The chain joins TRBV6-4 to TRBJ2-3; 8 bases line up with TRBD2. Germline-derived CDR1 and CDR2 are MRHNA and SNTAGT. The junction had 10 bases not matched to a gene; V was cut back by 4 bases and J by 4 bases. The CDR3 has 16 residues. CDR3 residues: CASSVLAGGIADTQYF. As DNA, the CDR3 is TGTGCCAGCAGTGTCTTGGCGGGGGGTATCGCAGATACGCAGTATTTT.

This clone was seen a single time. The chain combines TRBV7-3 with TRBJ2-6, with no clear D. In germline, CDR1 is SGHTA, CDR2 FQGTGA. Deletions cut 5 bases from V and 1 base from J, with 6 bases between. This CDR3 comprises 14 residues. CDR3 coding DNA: TGTGCCAGCAGCAAGGAATCTGGGGCCAACGTCCTGACTTTC. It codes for CASSKESGANVLTF.

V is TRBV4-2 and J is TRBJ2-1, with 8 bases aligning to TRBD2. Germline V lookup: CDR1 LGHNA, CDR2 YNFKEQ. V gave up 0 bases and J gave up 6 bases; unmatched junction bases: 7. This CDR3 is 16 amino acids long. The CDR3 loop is CASSQDLKRGGNEQFF. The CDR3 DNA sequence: TGTGCCAGCAGCCAAGATCTGAAACGGGGGGGCAATGAGCAGTTCTTC.

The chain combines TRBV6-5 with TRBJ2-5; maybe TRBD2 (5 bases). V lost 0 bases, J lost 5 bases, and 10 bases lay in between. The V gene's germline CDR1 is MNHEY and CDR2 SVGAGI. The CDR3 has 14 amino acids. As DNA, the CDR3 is TGTGCCAGCAGTTACTCAGTCTCGGGGGAGACCCAGTACTTC. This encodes CASSYSVSGETQYF.

CDR3 in DNA: TGTGCCAGCAGCGACGGGACAGGGGGACTCAATTCACCCCTCCACTTT. Protein product: CASSDGTGGLNSPLHF. V and J are TRBV5-4 and TRBJ1-6; 11 bases are a match to TRBD1. V trimming: 4 bases; J trimming: 7 bases; junction bases outside the gene matches: 7. Germline CDR1 SGHNT, CDR2 YYREEE (reference sequence). The CDR3 is 16 amino acids.

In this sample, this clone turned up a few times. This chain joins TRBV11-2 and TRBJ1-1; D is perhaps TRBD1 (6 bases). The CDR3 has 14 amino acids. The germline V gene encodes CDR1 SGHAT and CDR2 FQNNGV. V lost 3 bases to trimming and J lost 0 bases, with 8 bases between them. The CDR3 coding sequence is TGTGCCAGCAGCTTTCAGGGGATGAACACTGAAGCTTTCTTT. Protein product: CASSFQGMNTEAFF.

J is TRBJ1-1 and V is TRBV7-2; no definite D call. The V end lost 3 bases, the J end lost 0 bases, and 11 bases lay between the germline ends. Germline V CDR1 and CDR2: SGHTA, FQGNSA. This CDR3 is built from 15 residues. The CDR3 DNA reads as TGTGCCAGCAGCTTTGGGCAGGTAATGAACACTGAAGCTTTCTTT. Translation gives CASSFGQVMNTEAFF.

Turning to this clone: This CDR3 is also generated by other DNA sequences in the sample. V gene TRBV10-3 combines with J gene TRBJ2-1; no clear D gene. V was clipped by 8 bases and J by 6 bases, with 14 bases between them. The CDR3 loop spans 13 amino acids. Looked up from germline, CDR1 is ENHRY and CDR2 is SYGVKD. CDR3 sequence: CAIRGDTSNEQFF. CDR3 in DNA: TGTGCCATCCGAGGTGACACCTCCAATGAGCAGTTCTTC.

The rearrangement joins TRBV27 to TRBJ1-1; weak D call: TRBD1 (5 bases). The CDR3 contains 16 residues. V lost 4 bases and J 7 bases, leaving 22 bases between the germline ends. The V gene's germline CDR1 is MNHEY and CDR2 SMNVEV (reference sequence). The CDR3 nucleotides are TGTGCCAGCAGTTCAGGACATGCCTGGGGTCGGGTTGAAGCTTTCTTT. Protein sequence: CASSSGHAWGRVEAFF.

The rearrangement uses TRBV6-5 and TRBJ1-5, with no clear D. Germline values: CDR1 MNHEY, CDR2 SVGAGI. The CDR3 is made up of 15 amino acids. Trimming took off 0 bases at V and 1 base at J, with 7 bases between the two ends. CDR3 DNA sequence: TGTGCCAGCAGTTACTCAGCGGTAAGCAATCAGCCCCAGCATTTT. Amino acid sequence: CASSYSAVSNQPQHF.

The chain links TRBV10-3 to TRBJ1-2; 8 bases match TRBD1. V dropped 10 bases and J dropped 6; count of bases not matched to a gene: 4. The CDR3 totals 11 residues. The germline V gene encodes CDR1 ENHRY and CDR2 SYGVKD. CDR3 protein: CATRTGNGYTF. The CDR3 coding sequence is TGTGCCACCAGGACAGGGAATGGCTACACCTTC.

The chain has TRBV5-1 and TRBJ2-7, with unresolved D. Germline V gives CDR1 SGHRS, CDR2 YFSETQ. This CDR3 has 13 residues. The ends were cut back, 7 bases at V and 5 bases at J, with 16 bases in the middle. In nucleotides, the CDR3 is TGCGCCAGCGGCGAGACGGGTCACCACGAGCAGTACTTC. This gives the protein CASGETGHHEQYF.

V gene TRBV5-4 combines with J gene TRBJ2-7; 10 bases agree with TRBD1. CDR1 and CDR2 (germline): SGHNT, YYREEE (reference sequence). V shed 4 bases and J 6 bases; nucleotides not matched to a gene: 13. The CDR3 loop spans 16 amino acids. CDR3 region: CASSGLEDRGLGEQYF. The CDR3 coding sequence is TGTGCCAGCAGCGGATTGGAAGACAGGGGGCTTGGCGAGCAGTACTTC.

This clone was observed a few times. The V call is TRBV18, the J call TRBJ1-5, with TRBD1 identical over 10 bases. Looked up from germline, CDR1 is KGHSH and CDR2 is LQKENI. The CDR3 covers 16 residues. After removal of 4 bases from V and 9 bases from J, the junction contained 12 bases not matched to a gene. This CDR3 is CASSRTTGGEGWPQHF. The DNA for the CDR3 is TGTGCCAGCTCACGAACGACAGGGGGCGAGGGTTGGCCCCAGCATTTT.

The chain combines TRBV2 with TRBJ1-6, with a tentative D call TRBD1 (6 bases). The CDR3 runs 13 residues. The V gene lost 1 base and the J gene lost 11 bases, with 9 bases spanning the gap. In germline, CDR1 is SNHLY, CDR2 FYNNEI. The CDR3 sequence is CASSEVAGAPLHF. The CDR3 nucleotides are TGTGCCAGCAGTGAAGTCGCAGGGGCACCCCTCCACTTT. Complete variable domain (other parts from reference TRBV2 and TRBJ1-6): EPEVTQTPSHQVTQMGQEVILRCVPISNHLYFYWYRQILGQKVEFLVSFYNNEISEKSEIFDDQFSVERPDGSNFTLKIRSTKLEDSAMYFCASSEVAGAPLHFGNGTRLTVT.

The CDR3 sequence is CASSARTNTGELFF. The CDR3 DNA sequence: TGTGCCAGCAGTGCCAGGACGAACACCGGGGAGCTGTTTTTT. V usage is TRBV25-1 and J usage is TRBJ2-2; D call uncertain. V gave up 4 bases and J gave up 0 bases, with 6 bases separating them. The germline V gene encodes CDR1 MGHDK and CDR2 SYGVNS. This CDR3 region has 14 residues.

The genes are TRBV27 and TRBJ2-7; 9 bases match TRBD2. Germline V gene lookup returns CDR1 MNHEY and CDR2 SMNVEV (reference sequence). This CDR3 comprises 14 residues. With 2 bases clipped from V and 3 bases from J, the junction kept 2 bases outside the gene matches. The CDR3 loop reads CASSLAGGLYEQYF. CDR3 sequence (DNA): TGTGCCAGCAGTTTAGCGGGGGGGCTCTACGAGCAGTACTTC.

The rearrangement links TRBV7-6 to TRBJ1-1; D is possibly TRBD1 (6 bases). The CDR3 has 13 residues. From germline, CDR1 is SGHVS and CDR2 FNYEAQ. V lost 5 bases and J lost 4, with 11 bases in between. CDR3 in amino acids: CASSPSRGTEAFF. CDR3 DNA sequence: TGTGCCAGCAGCCCCAGCAGGGGCACTGAAGCTTTCTTT.

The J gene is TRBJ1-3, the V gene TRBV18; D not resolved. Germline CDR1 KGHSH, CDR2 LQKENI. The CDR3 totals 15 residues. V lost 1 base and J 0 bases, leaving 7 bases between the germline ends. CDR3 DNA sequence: TGTGCCAGCTCACCACAGGGAATCTCTGGAAACACCATATATTTT. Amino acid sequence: CASSPQGISGNTIYF.

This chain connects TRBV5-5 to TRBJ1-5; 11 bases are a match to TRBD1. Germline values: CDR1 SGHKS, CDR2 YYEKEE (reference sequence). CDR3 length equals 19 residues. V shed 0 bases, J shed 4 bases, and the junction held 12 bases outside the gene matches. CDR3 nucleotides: TGTGCCAGCAGCTTGGCCGGGACAGGGGGGCCCCTAGGGAATCAGCCCCAGCATTTT. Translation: CASSLAGTGGPLGNQPQHF.

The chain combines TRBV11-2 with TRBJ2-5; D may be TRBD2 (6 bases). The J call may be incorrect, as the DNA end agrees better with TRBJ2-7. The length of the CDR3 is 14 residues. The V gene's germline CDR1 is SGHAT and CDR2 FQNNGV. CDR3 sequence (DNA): TGTGCCAGCAGCTTACAGGAGGGCACCTACGAGCAGTACTTC. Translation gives CASSLQEGTYEQYF.

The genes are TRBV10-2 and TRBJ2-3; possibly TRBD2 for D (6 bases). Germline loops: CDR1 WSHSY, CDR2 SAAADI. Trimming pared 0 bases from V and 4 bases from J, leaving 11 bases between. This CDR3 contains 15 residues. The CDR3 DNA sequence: TGCGCCAGCAGTGAGTCTCTAGCGCAGTCAGATACGCAGTATTTT. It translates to CASSESLAQSDTQYF.

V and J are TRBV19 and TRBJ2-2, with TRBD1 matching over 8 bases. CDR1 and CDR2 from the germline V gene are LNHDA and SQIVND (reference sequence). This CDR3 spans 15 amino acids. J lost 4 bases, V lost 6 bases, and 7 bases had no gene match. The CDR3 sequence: CASRGQGAVTGELFF. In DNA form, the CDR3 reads TGTGCCAGTAGAGGGCAGGGGGCTGTCACCGGGGAGCTGTTTTTT.